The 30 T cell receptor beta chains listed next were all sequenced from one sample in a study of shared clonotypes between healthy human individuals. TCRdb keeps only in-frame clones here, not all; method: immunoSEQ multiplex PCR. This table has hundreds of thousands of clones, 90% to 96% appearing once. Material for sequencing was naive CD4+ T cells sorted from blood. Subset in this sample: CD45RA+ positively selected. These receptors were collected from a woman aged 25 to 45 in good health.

The CDR3 DNA reads as TGTGCCAGCAGCTTCATGGCGCGGAGTCCGAACACTGAAGCTTTCTTT. This encodes CASSFMARSPNTEAFF. The rearrangement joins TRBV11-3 to TRBJ1-1, with D uncertain. CDR1 SGHNT and CDR2 YENEEA come from the germline V gene. CDR3 length: 16 residues. Deletions cut 3 bases from V and 1 base from J, with 15 bases between.

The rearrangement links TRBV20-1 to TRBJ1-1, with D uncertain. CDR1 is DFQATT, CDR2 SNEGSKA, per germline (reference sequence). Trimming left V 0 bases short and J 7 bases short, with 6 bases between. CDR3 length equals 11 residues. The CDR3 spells CSARDQNEAFF. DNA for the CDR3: TGCAGTGCTAGAGATCAAAATGAAGCTTTCTTT.

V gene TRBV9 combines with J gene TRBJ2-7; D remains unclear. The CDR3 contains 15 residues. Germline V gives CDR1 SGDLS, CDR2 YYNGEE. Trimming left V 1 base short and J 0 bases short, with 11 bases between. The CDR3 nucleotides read TGTGCCAGCAGCGTAAGGGATGTAAGCTCCTACGAGCAGTACTTC. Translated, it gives CASSVRDVSSYEQYF.

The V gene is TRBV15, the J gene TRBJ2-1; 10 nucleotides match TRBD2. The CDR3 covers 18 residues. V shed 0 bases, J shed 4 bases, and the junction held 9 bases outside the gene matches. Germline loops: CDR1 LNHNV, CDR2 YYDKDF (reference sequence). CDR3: CATSRDFLRLAGYNEQFF. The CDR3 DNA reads TGTGCCACCAGCAGAGATTTTTTGAGACTAGCGGGTTACAATGAGCAGTTCTTC.

In DNA, the CDR3 is TGCGCCAGCAGCCAGAAACAGGGAGAAACTGAAGCTTTCTTT. As protein: CASSQKQGETEAFF. The V and J genes are TRBV4-1 and TRBJ1-1; TRBD1 is a possible D gene (6 bases). There are 14 residues in the CDR3. V was clipped by 3 bases and J by 5 bases, with 13 bases between them. CDR1 MGHRA and CDR2 YSYEKL come from the germline V gene.

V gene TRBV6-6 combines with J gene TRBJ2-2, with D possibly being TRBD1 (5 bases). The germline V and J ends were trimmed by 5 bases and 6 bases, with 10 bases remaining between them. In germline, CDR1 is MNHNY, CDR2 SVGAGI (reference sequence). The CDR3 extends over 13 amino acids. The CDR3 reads CASSGASAGELFF. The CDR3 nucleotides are TGTGCCAGCAGTGGGGCGTCCGCCGGGGAGCTGTTTTTT.

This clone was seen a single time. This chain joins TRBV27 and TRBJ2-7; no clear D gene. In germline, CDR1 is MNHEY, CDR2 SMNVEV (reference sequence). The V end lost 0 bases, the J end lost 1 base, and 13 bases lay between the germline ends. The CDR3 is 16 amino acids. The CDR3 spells CASSLSSGSLSYEQYF. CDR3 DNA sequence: TGTGCCAGCAGTTTATCTTCTGGGTCCCTTTCCTACGAGCAGTACTTC.

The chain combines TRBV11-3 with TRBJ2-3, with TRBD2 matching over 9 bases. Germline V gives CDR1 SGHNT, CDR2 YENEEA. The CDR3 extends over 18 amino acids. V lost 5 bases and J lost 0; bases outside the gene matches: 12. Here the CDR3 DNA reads TGTGCCAGCAGCCACGGACTAGGTAGCGGGGGTAGCACAGATACGCAGTATTTT. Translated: CASSHGLGSGGSTDTQYF.

In DNA, the CDR3 is TGCGCCAGCAGTCCGGGAGACCTTAGCAATCAGCCCCAGCATTTT. It encodes CASSPGDLSNQPQHF. This chain joins TRBV10-2 and TRBJ1-5; D remains unclear. This CDR3 region has 15 residues. V was trimmed by 5 bases and J by 0 bases, leaving 11 bases between them. Germline CDR1 WSHSY, CDR2 SAAADI.

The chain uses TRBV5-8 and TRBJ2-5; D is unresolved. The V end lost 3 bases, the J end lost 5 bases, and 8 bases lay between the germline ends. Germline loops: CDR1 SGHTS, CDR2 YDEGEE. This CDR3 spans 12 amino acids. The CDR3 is CASSSSRETQYF. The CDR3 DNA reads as TGTGCCAGCAGCTCCTCGCGGGAGACCCAGTACTTC.

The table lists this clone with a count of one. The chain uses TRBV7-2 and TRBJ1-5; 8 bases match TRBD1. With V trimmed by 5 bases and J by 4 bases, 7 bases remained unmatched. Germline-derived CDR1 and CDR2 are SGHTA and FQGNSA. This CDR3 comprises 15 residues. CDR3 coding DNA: TGTGCCAGCAGCCTGAGGACAGGGTTGAATCAGCCCCAGCATTTT. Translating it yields CASSLRTGLNQPQHF.

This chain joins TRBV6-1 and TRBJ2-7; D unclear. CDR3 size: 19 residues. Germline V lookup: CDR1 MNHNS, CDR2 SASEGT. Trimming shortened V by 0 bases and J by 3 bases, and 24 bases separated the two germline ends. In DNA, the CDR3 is TGTGCCAGCAGTGAAGCCCATCAAGGTCGTGCCTCCCGGCACTACGAGCAGTACTTC. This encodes CASSEAHQGRASRHYEQYF.

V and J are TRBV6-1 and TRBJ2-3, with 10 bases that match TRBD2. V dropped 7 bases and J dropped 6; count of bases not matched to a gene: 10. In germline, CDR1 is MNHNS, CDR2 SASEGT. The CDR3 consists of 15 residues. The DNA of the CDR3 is TGTGCCAGCACGGCCAGGACTAGCGGCCTTGATACGCAGTATTTT. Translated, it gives CASTARTSGLDTQYF.

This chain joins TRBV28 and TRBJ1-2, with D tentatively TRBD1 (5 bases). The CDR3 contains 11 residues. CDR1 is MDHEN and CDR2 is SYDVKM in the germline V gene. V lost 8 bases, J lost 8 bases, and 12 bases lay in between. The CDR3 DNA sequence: TGTGCCAGCCGGGAGAGGGGAGGCTACACCTTC. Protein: CASRERGGYTF.

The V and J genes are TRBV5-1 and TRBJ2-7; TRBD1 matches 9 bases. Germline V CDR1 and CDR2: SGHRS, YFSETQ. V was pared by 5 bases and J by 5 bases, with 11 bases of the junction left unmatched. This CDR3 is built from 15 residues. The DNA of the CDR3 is TGCGCCAGCAGTTCAACCCGACGGGACAGGGACGAGCAGTACTTC. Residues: CASSSTRRDRDEQYF.

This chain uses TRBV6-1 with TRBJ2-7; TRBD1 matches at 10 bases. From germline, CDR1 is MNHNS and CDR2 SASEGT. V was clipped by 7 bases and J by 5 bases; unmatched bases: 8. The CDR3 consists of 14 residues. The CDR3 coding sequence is TGTGCCAGCATCCCCGACAGGGGGCCCCACGAGCAGTACTTC. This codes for CASIPDRGPHEQYF.

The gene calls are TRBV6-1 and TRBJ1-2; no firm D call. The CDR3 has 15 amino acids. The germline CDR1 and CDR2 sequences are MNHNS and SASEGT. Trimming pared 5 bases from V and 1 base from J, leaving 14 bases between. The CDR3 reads CASSPGEQNNYGYTF. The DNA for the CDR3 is TGTGCCAGCAGTCCCGGAGAACAGAATAACTATGGCTACACCTTC.

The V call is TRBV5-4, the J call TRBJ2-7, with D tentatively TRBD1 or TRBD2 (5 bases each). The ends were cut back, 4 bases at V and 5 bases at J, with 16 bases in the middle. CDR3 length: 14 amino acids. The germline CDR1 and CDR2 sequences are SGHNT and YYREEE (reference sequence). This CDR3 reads CASSLIVGAHEQYF. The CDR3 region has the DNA TGTGCCAGCAGCCTGATTGTCGGGGCCCACGAGCAGTACTTC.

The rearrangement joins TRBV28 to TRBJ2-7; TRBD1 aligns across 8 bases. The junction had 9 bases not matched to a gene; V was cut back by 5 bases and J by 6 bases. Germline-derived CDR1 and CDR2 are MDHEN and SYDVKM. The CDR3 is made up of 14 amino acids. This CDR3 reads CASSPPDRVREQYF. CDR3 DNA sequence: TGTGCCAGCAGTCCGCCGGACAGGGTGCGCGAGCAGTACTTC.

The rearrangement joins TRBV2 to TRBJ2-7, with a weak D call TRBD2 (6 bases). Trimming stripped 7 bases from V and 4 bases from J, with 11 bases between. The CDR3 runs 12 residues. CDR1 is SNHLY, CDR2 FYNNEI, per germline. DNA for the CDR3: TGTGCCAGCACTACGGCGGGATACGAGCAGTACTTC. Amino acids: CASTTAGYEQYF. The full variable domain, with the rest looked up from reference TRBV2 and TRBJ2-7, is EPEVTQTPSHQVTQMGQEVILRCVPISNHLYFYWYRQILGQKVEFLVSFYNNEISEKSEIFDDQFSVERPDGSNFTLKIRSTKLEDSAMYFCASTTAGYEQYFGPGTRLTVT.

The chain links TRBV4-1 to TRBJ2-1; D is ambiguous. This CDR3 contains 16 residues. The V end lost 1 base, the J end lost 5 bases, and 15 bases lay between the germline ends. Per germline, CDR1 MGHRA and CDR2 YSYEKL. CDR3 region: CASSQAFPFPDNEQFF. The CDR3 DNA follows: TGCGCCAGCAGCCAAGCTTTCCCGTTCCCGGACAATGAGCAGTTCTTC.

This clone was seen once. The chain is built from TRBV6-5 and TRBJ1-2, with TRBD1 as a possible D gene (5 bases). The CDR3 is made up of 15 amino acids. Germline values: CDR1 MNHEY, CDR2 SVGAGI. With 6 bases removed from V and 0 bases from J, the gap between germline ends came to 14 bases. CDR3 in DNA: TGTGCCAGCAGAAATCCGACAGAAGCTAACTATGGCTACACCTTC. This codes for CASRNPTEANYGYTF.

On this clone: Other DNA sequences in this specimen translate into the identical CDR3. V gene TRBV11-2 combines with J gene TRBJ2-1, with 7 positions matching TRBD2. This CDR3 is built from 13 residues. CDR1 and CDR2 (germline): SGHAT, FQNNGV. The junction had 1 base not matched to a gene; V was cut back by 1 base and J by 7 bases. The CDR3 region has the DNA TGTGCCAGCAGCTTAGGACTAGCAAATGAGCAGTTCTTC. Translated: CASSLGLANEQFF.

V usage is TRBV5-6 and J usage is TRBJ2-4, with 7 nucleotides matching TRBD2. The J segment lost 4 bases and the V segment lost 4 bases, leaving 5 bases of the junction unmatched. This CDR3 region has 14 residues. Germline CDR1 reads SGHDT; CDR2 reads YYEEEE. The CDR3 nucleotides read TGTGCCAGCAGCGGAGCGGGGAAAAAAAACATTCAGTACTTC. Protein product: CASSGAGKKNIQYF.

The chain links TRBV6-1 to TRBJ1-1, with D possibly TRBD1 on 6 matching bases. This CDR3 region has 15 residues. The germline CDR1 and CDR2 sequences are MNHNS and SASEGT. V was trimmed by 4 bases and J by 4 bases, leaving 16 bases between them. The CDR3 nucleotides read TGTGCCAGCAGTGCAGCAGGGGTAAGAATCACTGAAGCTTTCTTT. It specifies CASSAAGVRITEAFF.

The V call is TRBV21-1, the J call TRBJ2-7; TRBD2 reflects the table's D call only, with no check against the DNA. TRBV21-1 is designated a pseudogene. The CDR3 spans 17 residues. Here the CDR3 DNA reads TGTGCCAGCAGCAAAGGAGGTTGGGGAGGGCCTAACTACGAGCAGTACTTC. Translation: CASSKGGWGGPNYEQYF.

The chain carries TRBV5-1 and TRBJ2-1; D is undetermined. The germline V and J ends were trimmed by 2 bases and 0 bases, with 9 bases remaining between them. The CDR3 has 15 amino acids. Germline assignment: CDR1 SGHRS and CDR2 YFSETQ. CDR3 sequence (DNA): TGCGCCAGCAGCTTCCCGGTTAGCTCCTACAATGAGCAGTTCTTC. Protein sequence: CASSFPVSSYNEQFF.

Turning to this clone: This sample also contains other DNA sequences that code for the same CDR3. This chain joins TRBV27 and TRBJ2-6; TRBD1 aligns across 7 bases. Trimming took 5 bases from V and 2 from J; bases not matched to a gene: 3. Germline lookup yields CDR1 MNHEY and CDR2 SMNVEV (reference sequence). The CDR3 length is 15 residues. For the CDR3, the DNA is TGTGCCAGCAGTCCCCAGGGGGCTGGGGCCAACGTCCTGACTTTC. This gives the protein CASSPQGAGANVLTF. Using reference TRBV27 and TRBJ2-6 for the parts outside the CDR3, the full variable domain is EAQVTQNPRYLITVTGKKLTVTCSQNMNHEYMSWYRQDPGLGLRQIYYSMNVEVTDKGDVPEGYKVSRKEKRNFPLILESPSPNQTSLYFCASSPQGAGANVLTFGAGSRLTVL.

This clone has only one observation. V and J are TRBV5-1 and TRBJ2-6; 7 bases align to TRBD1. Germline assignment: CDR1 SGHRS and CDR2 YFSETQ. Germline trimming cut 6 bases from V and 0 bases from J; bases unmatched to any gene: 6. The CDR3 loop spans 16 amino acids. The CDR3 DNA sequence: TGCGCCAGCACGACAGGGAAAGCCTCTGGGGCCAACGTCCTGACTTTC. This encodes CASTTGKASGANVLTF. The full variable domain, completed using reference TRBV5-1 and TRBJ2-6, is KAGVTQTPRYLIKTRGQQVTLSCSPISGHRSVSWYQQTPGQGLQFLFEYFSETQRNKGNFPGRFSGRQFSNSRSEMNVSTLELGDSALYLCASTTGKASGANVLTFGAGSRLTVL.

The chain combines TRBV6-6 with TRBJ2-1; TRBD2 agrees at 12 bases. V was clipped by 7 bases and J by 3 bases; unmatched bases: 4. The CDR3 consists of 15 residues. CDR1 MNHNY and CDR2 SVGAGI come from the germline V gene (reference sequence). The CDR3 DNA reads TGTGCCAGCAACGTACTAGCGGGGGGCTACAATGAGCAGTTCTTC. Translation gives CASNVLAGGYNEQFF.